The 29 T cell receptor beta chains reported below all come from one sample, sequenced in a study of identical twins. From the 5' RACE reads, TCRdb called clonotypes with MiXCR, one entry per CDR3 protein. This table has 350,000 to 400,000 distinct CDR3 sequences, roughly 9% appearing once. The sequenced sample was naive T cells sorted from blood. Receptors originate from a woman in her forties or fifties in good health.

This chain links TRBV10-3 with TRBJ2-2; 12 bases align to TRBD2. Germline V lookup: CDR1 ENHRY, CDR2 SYGVKD. V lost 4 bases to trimming and J lost 0 bases; unmatched junction nucleotides: 0. The CDR3 sequence is 16 residues long. The CDR3 region is CAISGLAGANTGELFF. The CDR3, as DNA: TGTGCCATCAGTGGACTAGCGGGAGCGAACACCGGGGAGCTGTTTTTT.

On this clonotype: The junction differs from germline at one of its ends, possibly a read error. The CDR3: CSARDEGGPKRSSYNEQFF. Written as DNA, the CDR3 is TGCAGTGCTAGAGACGAGGGTGGTCCTAAGCGGAGCTCCTACAATGAGCAGTTCTTT. V gene TRBV20-1 combines with J gene TRBJ2-1; perhaps TRBD2 as D (5 bases). Germline V gene data show CDR1 as DFQATT and CDR2 as SNEGSKA (reference sequence). CDR3 length: 19 amino acids.

A word on this clonotype: Germline is not matched at one junction end, which may reflect a read error. The J gene is TRBJ2-1, the V gene TRBV28, with 7 nucleotides matching TRBD2. CDR3 length: 15 residues. Germline CDR1 is MDHEN and CDR2 is SYDVKM. Here the CDR3 reads CASSSGLAVVNKQFF. Here the CDR3 DNA reads TGTGCCAGCAGCAGTGGGCTAGCGGTTGTCAATAAGCAGTTCTTC. Together with reference TRBV28 and TRBJ2-1, the CDR3 gives the full variable domain: DVKVTQSSRYLVKRTGEKVFLECVQDMDHENMFWYRQDPGLGLRLIYFSYDVKMKEKGDIPEGYSVSREKKERFSLILESASTNQTSMYLCASSSGLAVVNKQFFGPGTRLTVL.

In this sample, this clonotype turned up a few times. The V gene is TRBV11-3, the J gene TRBJ2-1, with 12 bases fitting TRBD2. CDR3 length: 13 amino acids. Germline V gene data show CDR1 as SGHNT and CDR2 as YENEEA. The V and J ends lost 6 bases and 9 bases, in that order; junction bases with no gene match: 3. CDR3: CASRLLAGGEQFF. The CDR3 DNA sequence: TGTGCCAGCAGGTTACTAGCGGGAGGTGAGCAGTTCTTC.

The chain uses TRBV29-1 and TRBJ2-1; no definite D call. Trimming took off 1 base at V and 6 bases at J, with 4 bases between the two ends. Germline assignment: CDR1 SQVTM and CDR2 ANQGSEA. The CDR3 is made up of 11 amino acids. The CDR3 region has the DNA TGCAGCGTTGAAGGGGCCAATGAGCAGTTCTTC. Protein product: CSVEGANEQFF.

The chain links TRBV12-3 or TRBV12-4 to TRBJ2-1; 8 positions agree with TRBD2. J was trimmed by 9 bases and V by 5 bases; bases with no gene match: 6. This CDR3 region has 13 residues. CDR3 nucleotide sequence: TGTGCCAGCAGTCTACGGGAGGGCGGTGAGCAGTTCTTC. Its protein product is CASSLREGGEQFF.

This clonotype was counted only a few times. The chain has TRBV20-1 and TRBJ2-5; 8 bases are shared with TRBD1. Germline CDR1 and CDR2: DFQATT and SNEGSKA (reference sequence). This CDR3 has 15 amino acids. V lost 6 bases, J lost 10 bases, and 19 bases stayed unmatched. Here the CDR3 reads CSANPDREVGRDQYF. The CDR3 DNA sequence: TGCAGTGCCAACCCGGACAGGGAGGTCGGGCGAGACCAGTACTTC.

This clonotype was seen repeatedly, ten times or more. This chain joins TRBV10-3 and TRBJ2-3; D might be TRBD1 or TRBD2, each matching 7 bases. Germline CDR1 reads ENHRY; CDR2 reads SYGVKD. Trimming left V 11 bases short and J 5 bases short, with 20 bases between. CDR3 length equals 14 residues. CDR3 sequence: CASREGASGDTQYF. The DNA for the CDR3 is TGTGCCTCGAGGGAGGGGGCGTCCGGAGATACGCAGTATTTT.

The chain couples TRBV15 to TRBJ2-3; TRBD2 matches at 14 bases. Unmatched junction bases numbered 5, after V lost 0 bases and J lost 6 bases. Germline lookup yields CDR1 LNHNV and CDR2 YYDKDF (reference sequence). The length of the CDR3 is 17 residues. For the CDR3, the DNA is TGTGCCACCAGCAGAGATAGGGGACTAGCGGGAGCCGATACGCAGTATTTT. Translation: CATSRDRGLAGADTQYF.

In its sample, this clonotype was seen many times. The chain employs TRBV28 and TRBJ2-7, with 7 bases identical to TRBD1. V shed 6 bases and J 4 bases; nucleotides not matched to a gene: 3. Germline CDR1 reads MDHEN; CDR2 reads SYDVKM. The CDR3 is made up of 12 amino acids. The CDR3 here is CASSSTGYEQYV. CDR3 in DNA: TGTGCCAGCAGCTCGACAGGGTACGAGCAGTACGTC.

The chain carries TRBV5-1 and TRBJ1-1; weak D call: TRBD1 (6 bases). With 4 bases removed from V and 4 bases from J, the gap between germline ends came to 17 bases. CDR1 and CDR2 (germline): SGHRS, YFSETQ. The CDR3 totals 15 residues. For the CDR3, the DNA is TGCGCCAGCAGCGGGGGAAGGGGGGGGCGCACTGAAGCTTTCTTT. Residues: CASSGGRGGRTEAFF. Drawing the rest from reference TRBV5-1 and TRBJ1-1, the complete variable domain is KAGVTQTPRYLIKTRGQQVTLSCSPISGHRSVSWYQQTPGQGLQFLFEYFSETQRNKGNFPGRFSGRQFSNSRSEMNVSTLELGDSALYLCASSGGRGGRTEAFFGQGTRLTVV.

The rearrangement links TRBV5-1 to TRBJ2-1, with TRBD2 matching over 9 bases. Germline lookup yields CDR1 SGHRS and CDR2 YFSETQ. This CDR3 comprises 13 residues. V gave up 3 bases and J gave up 7 bases; unmatched junction bases: 2. Here the CDR3 DNA reads TGCGCCAGCAGCTGGCGGGAGGGAAATGAGCAGTTCTTC. Residues: CASSWREGNEQFF.

This clonotype came up many times. V usage is TRBV12-3 or TRBV12-4 and J usage is TRBJ2-4; 9 positions match TRBD2. The V segment lost 5 bases and the J segment 0 bases; nucleotides outside the gene matches: 2. The CDR3 contains 15 residues. CDR3 DNA sequence: TGTGCCAGCAGTAGACTAGCGGTAGCCAAAAACATTCAGTACTTC. Amino acid sequence: CASSRLAVAKNIQYF.

This clonotype was counted many times. The CDR3 DNA reads as TGTGCCAGCAGTTATGGGGAGGGCCTCAATGATGAGCAGTTCTTC. Protein: CASSYGEGLNDEQFF. The rearrangement joins TRBV6-6 to TRBJ2-1; 7 positions agree with TRBD2. CDR3 length equals 15 residues. Trimming at V came to 3 bases and at J to 8 bases, leaving 10 bases not matched to a gene. CDR1 is MNHNY and CDR2 is SVGAGI in the germline V gene (reference sequence).

V gene TRBV19 combines with J gene TRBJ2-1; possible D gene TRBD1, 6 bases. V shed 6 bases and J shed 3 bases, with 18 bases lying between them. This CDR3 comprises 16 residues. Per the germline V gene, CDR1 is LNHDA and CDR2 is SQIVND (reference sequence). CDR3 DNA: TGTGCCAGTAGAGTATTATCGGGACATCACTACAATGAGCAGTTCTTC. This sequence encodes CASRVLSGHHYNEQFF.

This clonotype was seen at least ten times. The rearrangement links TRBV4-1 to TRBJ2-7; 8 positions match TRBD1. Germline V gene lookup returns CDR1 MGHRA and CDR2 YSYEKL. There are 18 residues in the CDR3. Trimming took 4 bases from V and 0 from J; bases not matched to a gene: 14. The CDR3 loop is CASSPLLRDRTFSYEQYF. The CDR3 nucleotides read TGCGCCAGCAGCCCACTTCTCAGGGACAGGACTTTCTCCTACGAGCAGTACTTC.

This clonotype was counted a few times. The chain carries TRBV6-5 and TRBJ2-4; D is unresolved. V gave up 0 bases and J gave up 1 base, with 13 bases separating them. Germline V lookup: CDR1 MNHEY, CDR2 SVGAGI. This CDR3 has 17 residues. The CDR3 loop is CASSYSILDRAKNIQYF. DNA of the CDR3: TGTGCCAGCAGTTACTCGATTCTAGACCGGGCCAAAAACATTCAGTACTTC.

This clonotype was detected a few times. J is TRBJ2-1 and V is TRBV20-1; 12 positions agree with TRBD2. J gave up 9 bases and V 2 bases, and 2 bases lay outside the gene matches. Germline V gene sequence: CDR1 DFQATT, CDR2 SNEGSKA (reference sequence). The CDR3 has 13 amino acids. This chain's CDR3 is CSARLAGGSEQFF. For the CDR3, the DNA is TGCAGTGCTAGACTAGCGGGAGGGTCTGAGCAGTTCTTC.

The V call is TRBV6-1, the J call TRBJ2-1; the D gene is possibly TRBD2 (6 bases). Trimming pared 4 bases from V and 4 bases from J, leaving 14 bases between. This CDR3 has 15 amino acids. CDR1 is MNHNS and CDR2 is SASEGT in the germline V gene. CDR3 bases: TGTGCCAGCAGTGGACTACGGGACTCTTACAATGAGCAGTTCTTC. Residues: CASSGLRDSYNEQFF.

This clonotype was recorded a few times. V is TRBV20-1 and J is TRBJ2-4; unclear D gene. The CDR3 totals 12 residues. Germline lookup yields CDR1 DFQATT and CDR2 SNEGSKA (reference sequence). Trimming cost V 1 base and J 5 bases, with 6 bases left between them. The CDR3 DNA reads TGCAGTGCTAGAGTTGCCGAAAACATTCAGTACTTC. As protein: CSARVAENIQYF.

This chain uses TRBV11-3 with TRBJ2-5, with 8 bases lining up with TRBD2. Germline-derived CDR1 and CDR2 are SGHNT and YENEEA. Trimming removed 5 bases from V and 2 bases from J; junction bases left unmatched: 10. This CDR3 spans 16 amino acids. The CDR3 loop reads CASSPPGSGGQETQYF. DNA of the CDR3: TGTGCCAGCAGCCCCCCCGGGAGCGGGGGACAAGAGACCCAGTACTTC.

This clonotype turned up a few times. The chain carries TRBV11-2 and TRBJ2-3; TRBD2 agrees at 7 bases. This CDR3 has 15 amino acids. The ends lost 5 bases at V and 0 bases at J; junction bases unmatched: 5. From germline, CDR1 is SGHAT and CDR2 FQNNGV. CDR3 nucleotides: TGTGCCAGCAGCGTCAAGCGGGATAGCACAGATACGCAGTATTTT. Its translation is CASSVKRDSTDTQYF. The variable domain in full, completed from reference TRBV11-2 and TRBJ2-3, reads EAGVAQSPRYKIIEKRQSVAFWCNPISGHATLYWYQQILGQGPKLLIQFQNNGVVDDSQLPKDRFSAERLKGVDSTLKIQPAKLEDSAVYLCASSVKRDSTDTQYFGPGTRLTVL.

This clonotype has at least ten counts. The rearrangement joins TRBV11-2 to TRBJ2-1; D is undetermined. The CDR3 consists of 12 residues. Germline V lookup: CDR1 SGHAT, CDR2 FQNNGV. Trimming removed 3 bases at V and 7 bases at J, with 7 bases between. This chain's CDR3 is CASSFELNEQFF. CDR3 bases: TGTGCCAGCAGCTTCGAACTAAATGAGCAGTTCTTC.

The chain links TRBV24-1 to TRBJ2-3; no clear D. CDR1 is KGHDR and CDR2 is SFDVKD in the germline V gene. The CDR3 sequence is 18 residues long. Between the trimmed V and J ends, which lost 3 bases and 4 bases, there was a span of 22 bases. The CDR3 is CATSDTLSRAAGPDTQYF. Written as DNA, the CDR3 is TGTGCCACCAGTGATACTTTATCAAGGGCGGCTGGTCCAGATACGCAGTATTTT.

This clonotype was recorded a few times. The chain uses TRBV5-1 and TRBJ2-7, with TRBD2 matching 8 bases. CDR1 is SGHRS, CDR2 YFSETQ, per germline. V shed 2 bases, J shed 5 bases, and the junction held 9 bases outside the gene matches. This CDR3 region has 15 residues. The DNA for the CDR3 is TGCGCCAGCAGCTTCCTAACGGGAGGGGTGCACGAGCAGTACTTC. Encoded protein: CASSFLTGGVHEQYF. Looking up the rest from reference TRBV5-1 and TRBJ2-7 gives the full variable domain: KAGVTQTPRYLIKTRGQQVTLSCSPISGHRSVSWYQQTPGQGLQFLFEYFSETQRNKGNFPGRFSGRQFSNSRSEMNVSTLELGDSALYLCASSFLTGGVHEQYFGPGTRLTVT.

This clonotype was counted ten times or more. The chain has TRBV5-1 and TRBJ2-1; 10 bases are a match to TRBD1. The CDR3 is made up of 15 amino acids. Germline V gene lookup returns CDR1 SGHRS and CDR2 YFSETQ. V shed 7 bases and J 5 bases; nucleotides not matched to a gene: 9. This CDR3 is CASGQGGGPHNEQFF. The CDR3 DNA is TGCGCCAGCGGACAGGGGGGAGGGCCTCACAATGAGCAGTTCTTC.

This clonotype occurred a few times. The J gene is TRBJ1-5, the V gene TRBV6-5; D perhaps matches TRBD1 (6 bases). This CDR3 has 14 amino acids. The germline V gene encodes CDR1 MNHEY and CDR2 SVGAGI. Trimming shortened V by 10 bases and J by 4 bases, and 17 bases separated the two germline ends. The CDR3, as DNA: TGTGCCACCAGAGACAGGAGGACAAATCAGCCCCAGCATTTT. This encodes CATRDRRTNQPQHF.

This clonotype turned up a few times. The V and J genes are TRBV20-1 and TRBJ2-3; D is possibly TRBD2 (5 bases). V lost 5 bases and J 0 bases, leaving 15 bases between the germline ends. Looked up from germline, CDR1 is DFQATT and CDR2 is SNEGSKA (reference sequence). CDR3 length: 15 amino acids. CDR3 in DNA: TGCAGTGCTCCCTCAGGAGCGGATAGCACAGATACGCAGTATTTT. Translation: CSAPSGADSTDTQYF.

Ten or more counts support this clonotype. This chain uses TRBV24-1 with TRBJ2-1; TRBD2 aligns across 11 bases. Germline-derived CDR1 and CDR2 are KGHDR and SFDVKD. J was trimmed by 0 bases and V by 3 bases; bases with no gene match: 6. The CDR3 loop spans 18 amino acids. The CDR3: CATSDHLAGGFSYNEQFF. CDR3 DNA: TGTGCCACCAGTGATCACCTAGCGGGAGGATTCTCCTACAATGAGCAGTTCTTC.